The 7 T cell receptor beta chains below were found in one sample sequenced in a study of T cells in Graves' hyperthyroidism and ophthalmopathy. Using RNA transcripts as the source, TCR beta CDR3 regions were amplified. A first-round RT-PCR of the TCR CDR3 used the HTBI primer set. TCRdb called the multiplex PCR reads again in MiXCR, with one record for every CDR3 protein. The table records a few hundred thousand distinct CDR3 sequences, roughly 20% of them present only once. Sequenced sample: blood. The source of these receptors is a man between 18 and 35 years old with Graves' hyperthyroidism.

This clonotype was recorded many times. The rearrangement links TRBV7-9 to TRBJ2-5, with unresolved D. The germline gives CDR1 SEHNR, CDR2 FQNEAQ (reference sequence). Between the trimmed V and J ends, which lost 1 base and 5 bases, there was a span of 14 bases. This CDR3 is 15 amino acids long. CDR3: CASSLVAGDSETQYF. For the CDR3, the DNA is TGTGCCAGCAGCTTAGTGGCCGGCGATTCGGAGACCCAGTACTTC.

This clonotype was observed many times. The genes are TRBV5-1 and TRBJ2-7; D remains unclear. Germline CDR1 SGHRS, CDR2 YFSETQ. Between the trimmed V and J ends, which lost 1 base and 3 bases, there was a span of 11 bases. This CDR3 contains 14 residues. The CDR3 region has the DNA TGCGCCAGCAGCTTGAACAACATAAACTACGAGCAGTACTTC. This translates into CASSLNNINYEQYF.

A few counts support this clonotype. The V gene is TRBV15, the J gene TRBJ1-5, with D perhaps TRBD1 (5 bases). Trimming stripped 5 bases from V and 3 bases from J, with 8 bases between. Germline V gene sequence: CDR1 LNHNV, CDR2 YYDKDF (reference sequence). This CDR3 region has 13 residues. This chain's CDR3 is CATSGDLNQPQHF. The DNA for the CDR3 is TGTGCCACCAGCGGGGACCTCAATCAGCCCCAGCATTTT.

V gene TRBV6-1 combines with J gene TRBJ2-7, with TRBD1 matching 9 bases. The germline gives CDR1 MNHNS, CDR2 SASEGT. This CDR3 region has 15 residues. V gave up 6 bases and J gave up 0 bases; unmatched junction bases: 6. The CDR3 DNA sequence: TGTGCCAGCAGCAACCGGGACAGGGTCTCCTACGAGCAGTACTTC. Protein product: CASSNRDRVSYEQYF.

This clonotype was picked up many times. V gene TRBV7-8 combines with J gene TRBJ2-5; perhaps TRBD2 as D (7 bases). Germline V lookup: CDR1 SGHVS, CDR2 FQNEAQ. The V end was cut by 4 bases, the J end by 7 bases, with 16 bases between. CDR3 size: 14 residues. CDR3 bases: TGTGCCAGCAGCTCCACCTACAGGGAGGGGACCCAGTACTTC. Protein: CASSSTYREGTQYF.

The sample holds many counts of this clonotype. This chain joins TRBV6-5 and TRBJ2-7; D remains ambiguous. This CDR3 region has 16 residues. Deletions cut 2 bases from V and 4 bases from J, with 18 bases between. CDR1 and CDR2 from the germline V gene are MNHEY and SVGAGI. The CDR3 region has the DNA TGTGCCAGCAGTTACGAGCTCGATCTCCCCACATACGAGCAGTACTTC. Its translation is CASSYELDLPTYEQYF.

There are a few counts of this clonotype. V is TRBV6-1 and J is TRBJ1-2; no firm D call. The CDR3 has 15 amino acids. V was pared by 5 bases and J by 4 bases, with 17 bases between. The germline V gene encodes CDR1 MNHNS and CDR2 SASEGT. The CDR3 DNA is TGTGCCAGCAGTCCGAAGGACCCCCTCGCCTATGGCTACACCTTC. Residues: CASSPKDPLAYGYTF.